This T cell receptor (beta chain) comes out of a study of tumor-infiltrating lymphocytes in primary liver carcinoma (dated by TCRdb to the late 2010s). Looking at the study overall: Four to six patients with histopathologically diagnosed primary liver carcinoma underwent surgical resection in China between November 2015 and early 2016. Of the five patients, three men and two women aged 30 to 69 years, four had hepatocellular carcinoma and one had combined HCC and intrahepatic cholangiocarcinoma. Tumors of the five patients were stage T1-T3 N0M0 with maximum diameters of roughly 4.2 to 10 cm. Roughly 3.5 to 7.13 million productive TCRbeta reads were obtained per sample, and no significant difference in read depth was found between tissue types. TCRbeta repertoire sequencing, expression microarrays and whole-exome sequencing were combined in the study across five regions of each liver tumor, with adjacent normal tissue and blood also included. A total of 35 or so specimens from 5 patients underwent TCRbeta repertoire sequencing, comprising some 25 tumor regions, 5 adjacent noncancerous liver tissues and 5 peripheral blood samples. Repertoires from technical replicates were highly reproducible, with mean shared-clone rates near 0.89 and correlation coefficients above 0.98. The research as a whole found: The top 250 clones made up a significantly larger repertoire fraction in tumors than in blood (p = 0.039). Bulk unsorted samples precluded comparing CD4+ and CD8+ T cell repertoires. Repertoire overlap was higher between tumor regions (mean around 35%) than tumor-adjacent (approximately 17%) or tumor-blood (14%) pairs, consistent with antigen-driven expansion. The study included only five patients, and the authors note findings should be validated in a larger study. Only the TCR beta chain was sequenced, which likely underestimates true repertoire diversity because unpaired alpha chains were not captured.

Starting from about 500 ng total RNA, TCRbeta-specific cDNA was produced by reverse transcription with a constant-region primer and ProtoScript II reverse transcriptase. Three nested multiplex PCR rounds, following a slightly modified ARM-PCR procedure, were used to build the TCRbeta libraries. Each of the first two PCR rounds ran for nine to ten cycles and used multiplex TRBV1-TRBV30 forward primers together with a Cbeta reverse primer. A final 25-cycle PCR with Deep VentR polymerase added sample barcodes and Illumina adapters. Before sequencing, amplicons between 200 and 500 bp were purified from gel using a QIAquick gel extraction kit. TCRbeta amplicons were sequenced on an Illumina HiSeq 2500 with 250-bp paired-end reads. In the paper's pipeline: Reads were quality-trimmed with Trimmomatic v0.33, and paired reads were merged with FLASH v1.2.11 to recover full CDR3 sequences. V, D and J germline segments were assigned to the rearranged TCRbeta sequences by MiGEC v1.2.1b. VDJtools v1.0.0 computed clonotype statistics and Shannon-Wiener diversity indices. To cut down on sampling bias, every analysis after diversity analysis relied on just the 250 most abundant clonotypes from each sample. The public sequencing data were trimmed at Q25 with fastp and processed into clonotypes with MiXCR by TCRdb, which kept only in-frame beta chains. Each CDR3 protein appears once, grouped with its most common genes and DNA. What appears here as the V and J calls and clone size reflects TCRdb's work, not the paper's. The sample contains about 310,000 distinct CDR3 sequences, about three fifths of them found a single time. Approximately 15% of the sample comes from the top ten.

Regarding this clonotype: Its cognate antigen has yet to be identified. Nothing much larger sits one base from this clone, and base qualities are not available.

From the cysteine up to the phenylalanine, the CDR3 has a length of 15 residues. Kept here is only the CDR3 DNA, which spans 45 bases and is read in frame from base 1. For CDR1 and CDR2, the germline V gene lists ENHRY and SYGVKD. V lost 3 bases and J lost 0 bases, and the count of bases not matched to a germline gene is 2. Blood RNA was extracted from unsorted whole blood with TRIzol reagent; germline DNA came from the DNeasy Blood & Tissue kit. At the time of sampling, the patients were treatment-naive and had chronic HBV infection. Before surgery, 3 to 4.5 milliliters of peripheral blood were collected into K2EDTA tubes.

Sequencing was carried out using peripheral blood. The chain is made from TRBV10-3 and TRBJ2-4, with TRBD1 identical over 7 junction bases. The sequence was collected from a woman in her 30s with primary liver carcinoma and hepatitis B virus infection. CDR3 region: CAISDQGEAKNIQYF. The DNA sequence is TGTGCCATCAGTGACCAGGGGGAAGCCAAAAACATTCAGTACTTC.